This is a list of T cell receptor beta chains from one sample in a study of OX40 agonist ivuxolimab in advanced cancers. Sequenced by immunoSEQ multiplex PCR; TCRdb stores in-frame clones only, minus some. The data show 50,000 to 75,000 clones, about nine tenths seen once. The sample in question was CD4+ or CD8+ T cells sorted from blood, obtained in a trial of the OX40 agonist ivuxolimab. The receptor source for this set is an adult with an advanced solid tumor such as melanoma, head and neck, liver or kidney cancer. Each CDR3 is given with its conserved first and last residue. Fields, in order: D gene, J gene, CDR3 length, V gene, clone size, CDR3 DNA, CDR3 protein. The D gene is left open where the match is weak. Clone size is shown for a subset of rows, as once, few, many or a class of expanded clone.

D gene: -
J gene: TRBJ1-1
CDR3 length: 15
V gene: TRBV11-3
clone size: -
CDR3 DNA: TGTGCCAGCAGCTTAGGCTCAATCGGTGGGCCTGAAGCTTTCTTT
CDR3 protein: CASSLGSIGGPEAFF

D gene: TRBD2
J gene: TRBJ2-5
CDR3 length: 17
V gene: TRBV6-1
clone size: -
CDR3 DNA: TGTGCCAGCAGCGAACCTTGGACTAGCGGAATCCAAGAGACCCAGTACTTC
CDR3 protein: CASSEPWTSGIQETQYF

D gene: TRBD1
J gene: TRBJ2-7
CDR3 length: 15
V gene: TRBV30
clone size: -
CDR3 DNA: TGTGCCTGGAGTGGAATCGGACAGGGAGCCTACGAGCAGTACTTC
CDR3 protein: CAWSGIGQGAYEQYF

D gene: TRBD1
J gene: TRBJ2-5
CDR3 length: 13
V gene: TRBV6-6
clone size: -
CDR3 DNA: TGTGCCAGCAGTTATACAGGGGTAGAGACCCAGTACTTC
CDR3 protein: CASSYTGVETQYF

D gene: -
J gene: TRBJ1-2
CDR3 length: 14
V gene: TRBV14
clone size: -
CDR3 DNA: TGTGCCAGCAGCCAAGGGCAGGGGAACTATGGCTACACCTTC
CDR3 protein: CASSQGQGNYGYTF

D gene: -
J gene: TRBJ2-7
CDR3 length: 10
V gene: TRBV11-2
clone size: few
CDR3 DNA: TGTGCCAGCAGTGGGATCGAGCAGTACTTC
CDR3 protein: CASSGIEQYF

D gene: TRBD2
J gene: TRBJ2-4
CDR3 length: 13
V gene: TRBV7-2
clone size: -
CDR3 DNA: TGTGCCAGCAGCTTGGGACTAGTGGGCATTCAGTACTTC
CDR3 protein: CASSLGLVGIQYF

D gene: -
J gene: TRBJ2-7
CDR3 length: 13
V gene: TRBV30
clone size: -
CDR3 DNA: TGTGCCTGGAGTCCTAGGCGAGGCCACGAGCAGTACTTC
CDR3 protein: CAWSPRRGHEQYF

D gene: -
J gene: TRBJ1-5
CDR3 length: 15
V gene: TRBV6-1
clone size: -
CDR3 DNA: TGTGCCACCTACCTGGGGGGGGATGGCAATCAGCCCCAGCATTTT
CDR3 protein: CATYLGGDGNQPQHF

D gene: -
J gene: TRBJ2-5
CDR3 length: 16
V gene: TRBV5-1
clone size: -
CDR3 DNA: TGCGCCAGCAGCCCGTCGAGCGTTTCAAATCGGGAGACCCAGTACTTC
CDR3 protein: CASSPSSVSNRETQYF

D gene: TRBD1
J gene: TRBJ2-5
CDR3 length: 16
V gene: TRBV29-1
clone size: few
CDR3 DNA: TGCAGCGTTGACCAACAGGACAAGGGGGCTCAAGAGACCCAGTACTTC
CDR3 protein: CSVDQQDKGAQETQYF

D gene: -
J gene: TRBJ2-3
CDR3 length: 13
V gene: TRBV12-5
clone size: -
CDR3 DNA: TGTGCTAGTGGTCCAAGTGGTCAGCGTACGCAGTATTTT
CDR3 protein: CASGPSGQRTQYF